This TCR beta chain was sequenced in a study of CD8+CD57+ T cells in acquired aplastic anemia (dated by TCRdb to between 2018 and 2020). Turning to the overall study: A mean of about 3.2 ug of DNA, ranging from about 0.19 to 27.4 ug, was extracted from sorted CD4+ and CD8+ cells. CD8+CD57+ expansion was defined as frequency above the mean frequency observed in healthy subjects. Results the study describes overall, beyond this receptor: No significant difference in CD8+ Simpson's diversity was found between patients and healthy controls (P=0.060). Fewer than 30 CD8+ CDR3 sequences were found in both patients and controls but appeared to be highly expressed in patients and within the immunodominant clones of the patients.

CDR1 SQVTM and CDR2 ANQGSEA were looked up in the germline V gene. Cut back by 4 bases and 4 bases, the V and J ends lie 13 bases apart. From its cysteine to its phenylalanine, the CDR3 spans 13 amino acids. Just the 39-base CDR3 DNA is kept, in frame starting at base 1. The patients picked for sequencing were ones in whom flow cytometry had shown an expansion of CD8+CD57+ cells. All patients had severe acquired aplastic anemia diagnosed by International Study of Aplastic Anemia and Agranulocytosis and Camitta criteria. No therapy had been received by the patients at the time of blood sampling. TCR repertoires of sorted CD4+ and CD8+ blood T cells from severe aplastic anemia patients and healthy subjects were deep-sequenced in the study. Patients were enrolled in the USA under clinicaltrials.gov protocols 00001620, 01623167, 00001397, 00071045, 00081523 and 00961064. Ficoll-Paque density gradient centrifugation was used to isolate peripheral blood mononuclear cells. Before DNA extraction, CD4+ and CD8+ T cells were sorted with FACS or magnetic beads.

Genomic DNA served as template for TCR beta VDJ combination and CDR3 sequence profiling. An Illumina HiSeq 2000 was used for TCR repertoire sequencing. In the original analysis: Repertoires were assessed using TRBV/TRBJ rearrangement plots, CDR3 size and DJ length profiles, and Simpson's diversity index. Whichever DNA sequence was most abundant in the deep sequencing data was defined as the immunodominant clone. CDR3 amino acid sequences were checked for sharing between subjects and were compared against published repertoires and the VDJdb database. The public reads were reanalyzed by TCRdb: fastp trimming at Q25, MiXCR alignment, in-frame beta chains only. All rows with the same CDR3 protein become a single entry with the most common DNA and genes. The V and J calls and clone size come from TCRdb's table, not from the authors' own analysis. This sample holds about 180,000 distinct CDR3 sequences; 48% were observed only once. In total, the top ten clones hold 10% to 15% of the sample.

Comments on this clonotype: It has no known antigen specificity. Base qualities were left out, and no much larger clone turns up one base away.

The receptor was derived from a human donor with aplastic anemia. This chain joins TRBV29-1 to TRBJ1-1; perhaps TRBD1 is the D gene, with 5 bases matching. Material: sorted CD4+, CD8+, or CD8+CD57+ T cells (not recorded which) from PBMCs. The sequenced DNA is TGCAGCGTTGTTCCCTCAGGGTTCACTGAAGCTTTCTTT. Its translation reads: CSVVPSGFTEAFF. This CDR3, with the reference TRBV29-1 and TRBJ1-1 proteins standing in past its ends, gives the full variable domain SAVISQKPSRDICQRGTSLTIQCQVDSQVTMMFWYRQQPGQSLTLIATANQGSEATYESGFVIDKFPISRPNLTFSTLTVSNMSPEDSSIYLCSVVPSGFTEAFFGQGTRLTVV.